Reported below is one T cell receptor beta chain. Its antigen remains unidentified. No base qualities exist here, and no much larger clone lies one base off it. The data stem from a study of cytomegalovirus exposure and HLA in healthy donors (dated by TCRdb to about 2017). About the investigation overall: According to an earlier analysis of a few hundred of the donors, 150 million to 200 million T cells yielded 100 million or so unique TCR beta sequences and 276 Gb of sequence data. The study aimed to test whether signatures of past pathogen exposure could be identified by cataloging public T cell receptors. An earlier analysis of a few hundred of the donors applied high-throughput TCR beta sequencing to assess whether each TCR beta V gene segment acted as functional or pseudogenic. On average, around 240,000 unique TCR beta nucleotide sequences were sequenced per donor among some 420 genotyped donors of the cohort, with roughly 18% of those sequences being non-productive. Among the roughly 400 genotyped donors, around 81% belonged to the genetic ancestry cluster associated with self-reported Caucasian donors. Typing coverage differed by locus: A, B, C, DRB1 and DQB1 were typed in about 629-640 donors, DQA1 in about 560, DPA1 in around 610, and DPB1 in roughly 450. All discovery cohort repertoires had been generated using a single sequencing platform. Both class I and class II loci were covered by HLA typing, at four-digit resolution. About 280 gigabases of sequencing data and roughly 80 million unique TCR sequences made up an early release that covered under 750 HLA-typed donors. Several DR-DQ haplotypes were treated as single units for association and clustering because of strong linkage in the cohort. The later analysis used no new phenotypic data to find candidate immune exposures, relying instead on TCR beta sequences and their occurrence across donors. Along with the approximately 670-subject first cohort, a separate validation cohort of over a hundred different subjects was used. To predict cytomegalovirus infection status, the study brought together high-throughput TCR immunosequencing, statistical association of individual TCRs with disease status, and machine learning. The study profiled the T cell repertoires of hundreds of subjects by immunosequencing and related them to cytomegalovirus serostatus. In a later genetic analysis, genome-wide SNP genotypes for 398 of the 666 donors were used, and that subset was treated as a discovery cohort. A later analysis re-analyzed previously published TCR beta repertoires from 666 donors and added high-resolution HLA genotyping to study TCR occurrence patterns. Donor age, sex, ethnicity and CMV serostatus were compiled together with the repertoire data.

On the study overall, not on this receptor specifically: The study gave a list of 150 to 200 TCR beta chains associated with cytomegalovirus. In vitro tests confirmed that three of the cytomegalovirus-associated TCR beta chains recognize cytomegalovirus antigens. Correlated functional status among segregating V segments might be attributable to linkage disequilibrium, but an unknown experimental factor could not be ruled out. It was suggested by the authors that the approach could potentially be generalized to other disease states and immunological phenotypes. The only immune exposure information available for the cohort was CMV serostatus. According to a later analysis, TCR association rates differed among HLA loci, with DRB1 alleles showing the most associated TCRs and HLA-C alleles showing the fewest. The sequencing pipeline was judged likely to have produced a cluster of highly shared sequence variants as a technical artifact. Strong co-occurrence of HLA alleles, especially DR and DQ, made assigning TCR associations to individual alleles difficult. The presence/absence analyses assumed that sequencing depth was roughly uniform across donors, and that assumption may not be true. HLA typing was unavailable for some donors at each locus, so association tests used only the typed subset. The classifier was reported to diagnose cytomegalovirus status with high specificity and sensitivity in both the original and validation cohorts. According to a later analysis, most CMV-associated TCR beta chains appeared to be HLA-restricted, and the HLA associations seemed to be driven largely by CMV exposure. In a later analysis, several top co-occurrence clusters were reported to appear linked to parvovirus B19, influenza, CMV and Epstein-Barr virus. The cohort was sequenced for TCR beta chains only, and without alpha or paired-chain data the features that could be detected were limited. Compared with the roughly 720-donor mean, donors in an Asian-associated ancestry cluster had fewer N-insertions in productive TCRs, according to a later genetic analysis. A later analysis associated about 17,000 TCR beta sequences with specific HLA alleles at a false discovery rate of 0.05. Because counts were too low, roughly 17 rarely observed V segments, including chromosome 9 orphons, were left out of the earlier analysis of 587 of the donors. In a later genetic analysis, a missense DCLRE1C variant was associated with V-gene and J-gene trimming of TCR beta chains, and the association was replicated in an independent cohort. In a later analysis, HLA-associated TCR beta chains were found to be more clonally expanded and to have lower generation probabilities than equally common non-associated chains. Most TCR sequences were seen in very few donors, while some public TCRs were found in many individuals. Some IMGT-functional V segments, including TRBV6-2 and TRBV6-3, could not be told apart with the 87-base-pair reads, so those segments were excluded. A further reported finding was that TCR beta sequences accurately predicted the HLA-A and HLA-B alleles for most subjects in the first cohort. In an earlier analysis of a few hundred of the donors, most TCR beta V segments were observed in productive rearrangements about 87% or about 30% of the time, broadly matching IMGT annotations.

The cohort comprised 710 or so healthy bone marrow donors. At the time of sampling, every cohort member was nominally healthy, though immune exposures that went unrecorded were likely present. The donor tested CMV seronegative, placing the donor among the 350 to 400 seronegative members of the cohort. A peripheral blood sample was provided by each donor, and peripheral blood mononuclear cells were used for TCR beta sequencing. The Qiagen DNeasy Blood Extraction Kit was used to extract genomic DNA from the blood cell samples. Between the V and J ends, shortened by 2 bases and 7 bases respectively, the junction contains 9 bases. CDR3 length: 12 amino acids, cysteine to phenylalanine. Just CDR3 DNA is preserved here, 36 bases in frame from base 1. The germline V gene gives CDR1 as MDHEN and CDR2 as SYDVKM. Receptor amplification or capture employed the immunoSEQ multiplex PCR assay. The multiplex PCR relied on a mix of 60 forward primers for TCR Vbeta segments and 13 reverse primers for TCR Jbeta segments. The CDR3 region of rearranged TCR beta genes was amplified from genomic DNA by a multiplex PCR assay. The Illumina HiSeq System was used to sequence the amplified TCR beta libraries as 87-base-pair reads. The original pipeline was this. Across the 500 to 850 repertoires, a later analysis counted 75 million to 90 million unique TCR beta chains, around 11 million of which were shared by at least two donors. To remove PCR and sequencing errors, raw reads were error-corrected and collapsed into unique sequences using a nearest-neighbor algorithm that merged closely related sequences. Alignment of CDR3 sequences to IMGT reference sequences was used to assign V, D and J gene segments. For a sequence to be retained, at least a six-nucleotide match to both a V gene segment and a J gene segment was required. A rearrangement counted as productive if the CDR3 had no stop codons and remained in frame with V and J, and every other rearrangement counted as non-productive. CDR3 was defined by IMGT convention, running from the second conserved V-encoded cysteine to the conserved J-encoded phenylalanine. The earlier analysis of 500 to 650 of the donors excluded any sequence lacking an unambiguous match to a single V gene segment. An earlier analysis of some 610 of the donors called V segments functional above 56.7% productive rearrangements and segregating when the between-donor standard deviation exceeded 5%. A statistical classification framework was developed to diagnose cytomegalovirus status using the catalog of TCR beta chain sequences. In a later analysis, TCR nucleotide sequences were compared against IMGT/GENE-DB human TR gene sequences so that V and J genes could be assigned. Using the TCRdist pipeline, a later analysis assigned CDR3 sequences along with most-parsimonious VDJ recombination scenarios. A later analysis defined each TCR beta chain by its CDR3 amino acid sequence plus V-gene family, and excluded reads lacking a unique V-gene family. To address suspected cross-contamination and a sequencing artifact, a later analysis removed around 600 highly shared, low-generation-probability nucleotide sequences. For each public chain, a later analysis derived a clonal expansion index from normalized ranks of inferred template counts within each repertoire. In a later analysis, generation probabilities were computed using a VDJ recombination model fitted to out-of-frame rearrangements, and the results were checked against IGoR. In a later analysis, TCR-TCR, TCR-HLA and TCR-CMV co-occurrence was scored with hypergeometric tests, and a repertoire-size bias correction was applied to TCR pairs. A later analysis estimated false discovery rates by permuting HLA or CMV assignments 20 times. In a later analysis, co-occurring TCRs were grouped using DBSCAN, and TCRdist sequence similarity was added for clustering within HLA-allele-positive subsets. For co-occurrence clustering, repertoires with fewer than 30,000 or more than 120,000 public chains were excluded, along with about five repertoires with anomalous nucleotide sharing. TCRdb re-hosts the immuneACCESS table, in-frame sequences only. Its copies lack some clones; in the studies checked, an unresolved V gene accounts for under half of them, and the cause for the rest is not known. V and J calls and clone size follow that table, whereas D and trimming were derived from the DNA. Present in this sample are tens of thousands of clones, 81% of which were seen just once. The ten largest clonotypes hold under 3% of the sample.

The rearrangement joined TRBV28 to TRBJ2-7; TRBD1 is a weak D gene call, 5 bases matching. This TCR came from a middle-aged man in good health and CMV-seronegative. Sequencing was done on a sample of PBMCs. The DNA sequence is as follows: TGTGCCAGCAGTTTAGCACAGGAGGAGCAGTACTTC. The resulting protein is CASSLAQEEQYF.